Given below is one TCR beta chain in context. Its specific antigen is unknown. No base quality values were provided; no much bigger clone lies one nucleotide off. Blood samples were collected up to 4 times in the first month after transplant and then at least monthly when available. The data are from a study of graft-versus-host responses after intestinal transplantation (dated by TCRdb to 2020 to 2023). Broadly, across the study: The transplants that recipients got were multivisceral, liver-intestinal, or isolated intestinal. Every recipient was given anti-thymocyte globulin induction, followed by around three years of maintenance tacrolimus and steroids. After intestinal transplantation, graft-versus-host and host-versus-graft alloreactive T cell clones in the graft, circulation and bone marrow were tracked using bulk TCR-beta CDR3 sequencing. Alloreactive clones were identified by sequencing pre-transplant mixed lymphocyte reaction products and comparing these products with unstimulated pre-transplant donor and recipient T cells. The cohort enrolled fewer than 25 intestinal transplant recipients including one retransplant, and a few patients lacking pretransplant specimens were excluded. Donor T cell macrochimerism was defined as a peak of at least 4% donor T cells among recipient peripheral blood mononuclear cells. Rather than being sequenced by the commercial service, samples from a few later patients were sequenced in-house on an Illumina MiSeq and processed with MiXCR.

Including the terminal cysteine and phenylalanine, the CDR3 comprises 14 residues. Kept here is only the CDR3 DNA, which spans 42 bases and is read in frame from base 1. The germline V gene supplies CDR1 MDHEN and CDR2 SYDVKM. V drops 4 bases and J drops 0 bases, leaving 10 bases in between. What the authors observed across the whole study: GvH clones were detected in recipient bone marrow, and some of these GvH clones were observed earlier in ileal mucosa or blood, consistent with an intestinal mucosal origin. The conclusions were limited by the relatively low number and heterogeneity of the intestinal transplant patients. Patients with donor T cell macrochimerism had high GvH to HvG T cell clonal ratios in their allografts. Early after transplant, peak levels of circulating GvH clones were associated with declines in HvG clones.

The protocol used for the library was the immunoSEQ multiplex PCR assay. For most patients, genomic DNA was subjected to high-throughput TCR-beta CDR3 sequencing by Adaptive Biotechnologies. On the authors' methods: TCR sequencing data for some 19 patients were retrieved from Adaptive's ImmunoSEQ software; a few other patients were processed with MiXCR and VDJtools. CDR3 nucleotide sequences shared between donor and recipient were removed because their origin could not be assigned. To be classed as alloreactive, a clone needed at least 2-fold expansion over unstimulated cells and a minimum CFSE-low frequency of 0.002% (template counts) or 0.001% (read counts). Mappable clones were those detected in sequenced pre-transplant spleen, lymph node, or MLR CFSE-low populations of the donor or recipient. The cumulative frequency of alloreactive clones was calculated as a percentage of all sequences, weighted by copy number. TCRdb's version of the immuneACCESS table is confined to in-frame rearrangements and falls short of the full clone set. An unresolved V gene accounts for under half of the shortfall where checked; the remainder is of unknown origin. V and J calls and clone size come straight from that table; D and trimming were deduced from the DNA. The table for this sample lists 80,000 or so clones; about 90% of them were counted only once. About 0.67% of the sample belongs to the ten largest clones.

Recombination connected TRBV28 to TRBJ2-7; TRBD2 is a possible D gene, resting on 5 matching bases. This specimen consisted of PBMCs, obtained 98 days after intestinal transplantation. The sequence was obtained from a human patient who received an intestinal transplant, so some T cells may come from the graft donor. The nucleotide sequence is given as TGTGCCAGCAGTTCACCCGGGAACTCCTACGAGCAGTACTTC. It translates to CASSSPGNSYEQYF.